This is a list of T cell receptor beta chains from one sample in a study of regulatory T cells in long-lasting Graves disease. TCRdb called the multiplex PCR reads again in MiXCR, with one record for every CDR3 protein. The sample has a few hundred thousand distinct CDR3 sequences, 20% to 30% seen once. The sample consisted of peripheral blood mononuclear cells (PBMCs), taken when the disease was refractory, from a patient treated with antithyroid drugs. The receptor set was obtained from a female donor with Graves disease. CDR3s include the opening cysteine and the closing phenylalanine or tryptophan. The D gene is left open where the match is weak. Some rows mark clone size as missing; the rest say once, few, many or name a class of expanded clone.

clone_size: .; v_call: TRBV19; j_call: TRBJ1-5; d_call: TRBD1; cdr3_aa: CASSILRTGKSQPQHF; cdr3_nt: TGTGCCAGTAGTATCCTTCGGACAGGGAAAAGCCAGCCCCAGCATTTT
clone_size: few; v_call: TRBV30; j_call: TRBJ2-7; d_call: TRBD2; cdr3_aa: CAWSVASGTYEQYF; cdr3_nt: TGTGCCTGGAGTGTAGCTAGCGGGACCTACGAGCAGTACTTC
clone_size: many; v_call: TRBV7-8; j_call: TRBJ2-5; d_call: .; cdr3_aa: CASRWTLQETQYF; cdr3_nt: TGTGCCAGCAGATGGACGCTCCAAGAGACCCAGTACTTC
clone_size: .; v_call: TRBV20-1; j_call: TRBJ2-7; d_call: TRBD2; cdr3_aa: CSALLAGGTEQYF; cdr3_nt: TGCAGTGCCCTACTAGCGGGGGGGACGGAGCAGTACTTC
clone_size: .; v_call: TRBV2; j_call: TRBJ1-3; d_call: .; cdr3_aa: CASSTTGSGNTIYF; cdr3_nt: TGTGCCAGCAGTACAACAGGGTCTGGAAACACCATATATTTT
clone_size: many; v_call: TRBV6-5; j_call: TRBJ2-7; d_call: TRBD2; cdr3_aa: CASSYGTSGTYEQYF; cdr3_nt: TGTGCCAGCAGTTATGGGACTAGCGGAACCTACGAGCAGTACTTC
clone_size: many; v_call: TRBV2; j_call: TRBJ1-5; d_call: .; cdr3_aa: CASRAGRTISNQPQHF; cdr3_nt: TGTGCCAGCAGGGCCGGGAGGACAATTAGCAATCAGCCCCAGCATTTT
clone_size: .; v_call: TRBV6-1; j_call: TRBJ2-1; d_call: TRBD2; cdr3_aa: CASVPIGGLAGGRSDEQFF; cdr3_nt: TGTGCCAGCGTCCCGATAGGGGGACTAGCGGGAGGTAGGAGCGATGAGCAGTTCTTC
clone_size: .; v_call: TRBV6-2/TRBV6-3; j_call: TRBJ2-7; d_call: .; cdr3_aa: CASSYYKSSVRPYEQYF; cdr3_nt: TGTGCCAGCAGTTACTATAAATCTAGCGTTCGCCCCTACGAGCAGTACTTC
clone_size: .; v_call: TRBV6-2/TRBV6-3; j_call: TRBJ2-7; d_call: TRBD2; cdr3_aa: CASSPGPRGLAGGLSYEQYF; cdr3_nt: TGTGCCAGCAGCCCCGGACCTCGGGGGCTAGCGGGAGGTCTTTCCTACGAGCAGTACTTC
clone_size: many; v_call: TRBV2; j_call: TRBJ1-1; d_call: .; cdr3_aa: CASSGWGGTEAFF; cdr3_nt: TGTGCCAGCAGTGGTTGGGGTGGGACTGAAGCTTTCTTT
clone_size: few; v_call: TRBV7-9; j_call: TRBJ1-5; d_call: .; cdr3_aa: CASSGHREGNQPQHF; cdr3_nt: TGTGCCAGCAGCGGGCACAGGGAGGGCAATCAGCCCCAGCATTTT
clone_size: many; v_call: TRBV6-1; j_call: TRBJ1-2; d_call: .; cdr3_aa: CASTKGAYGYTF; cdr3_nt: TGTGCCAGCACCAAAGGAGCGTATGGCTACACCTTC
clone_size: .; v_call: TRBV10-3; j_call: TRBJ1-1; d_call: .; cdr3_aa: CAISPGEYTEAFF; cdr3_nt: TGTGCCATCAGCCCGGGAGAGTACACTGAAGCTTTCTTT
clone_size: many; v_call: TRBV7-2; j_call: TRBJ2-7; d_call: TRBD1; cdr3_aa: CASSPRGRGPYEQYF; cdr3_nt: TGTGCCAGCAGCCCAAGAGGCAGGGGGCCCTACGAGCAGTACTTC
clone_size: few; v_call: TRBV6-1; j_call: TRBJ1-2; d_call: .; cdr3_aa: CASRGIDRNASSNNYGYTF; cdr3_nt: TGTGCCAGCAGGGGAATTGACAGGAACGCGTCCAGCAATAACTATGGCTACACCTTC
clone_size: .; v_call: TRBV13; j_call: TRBJ2-7; d_call: .; cdr3_aa: CASSPHGLEQYF; cdr3_nt: TGTGCCAGCAGCCCCCACGGGCTCGAGCAGTACTTC
clone_size: .; v_call: TRBV7-9; j_call: TRBJ1-4; d_call: TRBD1; cdr3_aa: CASSLADRWGKLFF; cdr3_nt: TGTGCCAGCAGCTTAGCGGACAGGTGGGGAAAACTGTTTTTT
clone_size: .; v_call: TRBV10-1; j_call: TRBJ1-2; d_call: TRBD1; cdr3_aa: CASRRGTGALWGYTF; cdr3_nt: TGCGCCAGCCGACGTGGGACAGGGGCCCTATGGGGCTACACCTTC
clone_size: many; v_call: TRBV6-5; j_call: TRBJ1-2; d_call: .; cdr3_aa: CASSYSRRGVYGYTF; cdr3_nt: TGTGCCAGCAGTTACAGCCGCAGGGGTGTTTATGGCTACACCTTC
clone_size: .; v_call: TRBV6-1; j_call: TRBJ2-2; d_call: .; cdr3_aa: CASRLVTVSNTGELFF; cdr3_nt: TGTGCCAGCAGGCTTGTGACAGTCTCGAACACCGGGGAGCTGTTTTTT
clone_size: many; v_call: TRBV6-5; j_call: TRBJ1-1; d_call: .; cdr3_aa: CASSYSQTSNTEAFF; cdr3_nt: TGTGCCAGCAGTTACTCTCAGACATCAAACACTGAAGCTTTCTTT
clone_size: .; v_call: TRBV7-3; j_call: TRBJ2-5; d_call: TRBD2; cdr3_aa: CASSMGSGRAGETQYF; cdr3_nt: TGTGCCAGCAGCATGGGTAGCGGGAGGGCCGGAGAGACCCAGTACTTC
clone_size: few; v_call: TRBV10-3; j_call: TRBJ1-2; d_call: .; cdr3_aa: CAISEFQDPNGYGYTF; cdr3_nt: TGTGCCATCAGTGAATTTCAAGACCCAAACGGGTATGGCTACACCTTC